The rows below give T cell receptor beta chains drawn from one sample of a study of post-analysis software for immune sequencing data. TCRdb reanalysed the PCR reads using MiXCR and keeps one entry per CDR3 protein. The sample comprises 450,000 to 650,000 distinct CDR3 sequences, roughly 47% of which are singletons, and roughly 1.7% rests with the top ten. Material: blood. These TCRs come from a girl aged 10-17 years with multiple sclerosis. Each CDR3 is given with its conserved first and last residue. The size of a clone is reported for some rows only, either as once, few or many, or as a class for expanded clones.

TRBV5-1	TRBJ2-5	few	CASSLTGFQETQYF
TRBV6-1	TRBJ2-1	-	CASKTTSGYYNEQFF
TRBV4-1	TRBJ1-2	-	CASSQVHGRNYGYTF
TRBV12-3/TRBV12-4	TRBJ2-7	few	CASTVDSYEQYF
TRBV3-1	TRBJ2-7	-	CASSQGGAGGPYEQYF
TRBV29-1	TRBJ2-7	-	CSVKGLVSYEQYF
TRBV5-6	-	-	CASSRDHSHEQYF
TRBV2	TRBJ2-4	-	CASMGPDPAKNIQYF
TRBV10-3	TRBJ2-1	once	CAISESLWQEQFF
TRBV7-2	TRBJ2-7	-	CASSPWTSGPYEQYF
TRBV27	TRBJ1-2	-	CASSNVLRSTNYGYTF
TRBV20-1	TRBJ1-2	-	CSARAGLYYGYTF